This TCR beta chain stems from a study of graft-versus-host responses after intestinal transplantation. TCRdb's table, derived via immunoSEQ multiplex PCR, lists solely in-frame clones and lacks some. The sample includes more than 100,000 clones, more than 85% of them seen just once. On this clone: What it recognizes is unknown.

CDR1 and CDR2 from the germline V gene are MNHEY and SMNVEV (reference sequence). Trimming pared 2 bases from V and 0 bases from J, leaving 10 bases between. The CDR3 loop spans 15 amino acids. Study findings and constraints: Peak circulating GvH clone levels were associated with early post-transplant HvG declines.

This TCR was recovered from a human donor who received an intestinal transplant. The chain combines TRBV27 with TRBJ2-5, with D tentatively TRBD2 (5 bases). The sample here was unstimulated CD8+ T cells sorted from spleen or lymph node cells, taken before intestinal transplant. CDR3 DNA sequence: TGTGCCAGCAGTTTAGTGCCCGGGAACCAAGAGACCCAGTACTTC. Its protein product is CASSLVPGNQETQYF.